The T cell receptor beta chain described here comes from a study of cytomegalovirus exposure and HLA in healthy donors. Study-wide background: The approximately 120 validation repertoires, a later analysis reported, used the same platform as the 700 or so repertoires from the first cohort.

The assay was immunoSEQ multiplex PCR, and TCRdb's table has in-frame clones only and misses some. Among about 130,000 clones listed, about 94% were seen once. Germline V gene data show CDR1 as LNHDA and CDR2 as SQIVND (reference sequence). CDR3 size: 14 residues. V lost 6 bases, J lost 7 bases, and 3 bases stayed unmatched. The sequenced sample was PBMCs. The sequence was obtained from a man between 18 and 35 years old in good health and CMV-seropositive. This chain joins TRBV19 and TRBJ1-6; 10 bases agree with TRBD1. CDR3 protein: CASSRDRGNSPLHF. For the CDR3, the DNA is TGTGCCAGTAGCCGGGACAGGGGAAATTCACCCCTCCACTTT.